The 3 T cell receptor beta chains in this list originate from one sample, sequenced in a study of T cells in Graves' hyperthyroidism and ophthalmopathy. Amplified TCR beta CDR3 regions derived from RNA transcripts. HTBI primers were used for first-round RT-PCR of the TCR CDR3. TCRdb reanalysed the multiplex PCR reads using MiXCR and keeps one entry per CDR3 protein. The data show roughly 500,000 distinct CDR3 sequences, around 15% seen once. Specimen: blood. The receptors here all came from a woman in her thirties with Graves' ophthalmopathy.

This clonotype was seen a few times. This rearrangement joins TRBV7-2 to TRBJ2-3, with 9 bases matching TRBD2. Losses at the gene ends were 5 bases for V and 6 bases for J; bases not matched to a gene: 12. The CDR3 is 16 amino acids. Germline V gene sequence: CDR1 SGHTA, CDR2 FQGNSA. CDR3 protein: CASSLGTAGGRDTQYF. The CDR3 bases are TGTGCCAGCAGCCTGGGGACGGCGGGGGGGCGGGATACGCAGTATTTT.

The rearrangement uses TRBV20-1 and TRBJ2-7, with 14 positions matching TRBD2. This CDR3 comprises 16 residues. V shed 6 bases, J shed 4 bases, and the junction held 11 bases outside the gene matches. Germline CDR1 and CDR2: DFQATT and SNEGSKA (reference sequence). The CDR3 nucleotides are TGCAGTGCCCCGCCCGGGACTAGCGGGAGAGGGTACGAGCAGTACTTC. This sequence encodes CSAPPGTSGRGYEQYF.

This clonotype was counted many times. The chain has TRBV2 and TRBJ2-1; no clear D gene. The CDR3 runs 13 residues. Germline values: CDR1 SNHLY, CDR2 FYNNEI. Trimming shortened V by 4 bases and J by 5 bases, and 9 bases separated the two germline ends. CDR3 protein: CASSGDAHNEQFF. DNA for the CDR3: TGTGCCAGCAGTGGAGACGCCCACAATGAGCAGTTCTTC.